This T cell receptor (beta chain) derives from a study of Graves' ophthalmopathy and Graves' hyperthyroidism. As for the study in general: Ophthalmopathy absent within 18 months of follow-up marked hyperthyroidism as stable.

Broader study findings: A 13-signature model separated ophthalmopathy from stable hyperthyroidism, about 91% sensitivity, about 81% specificity.

RNA transcripts yielded amplified TCR beta CDR3 regions. A first-round RT-PCR used HTBI primers, followed by a second-round multiplex PCR. One entry per CDR3 protein results from TCRdb running MiXCR on the multiplex PCR reads. The data hold about 500,000 distinct CDR3 sequences, with just under 40% observed a single time. This clonotype was found many times. The target antigen is unknown. Exclusion applied to patients with other autoimmune diseases, uncontrolled infections, pregnancy or lactation. Orbital computed tomography and thyroid ultrasound, along with TRAb, serum thyroxine and clinical symptoms, underpinned diagnosis. Sequencing was performed on peripheral blood or thyroid tissue (not recorded which). This clonotype was sampled from an adult man with Graves' hyperthyroidism.

The CDR3 DNA sequence: TGCAGCGTCGGAGAGACAGCCAACTCTGGAAACACCATATATTTT. Encoded protein: CSVGETANSGNTIYF. V and J are TRBV29-1 and TRBJ1-3; D is perhaps TRBD1 (5 bases). Germline V gene data show CDR1 as SQVTM and CDR2 as ANQGSEA. Trimming cost V 6 bases and J 0 bases, with 15 bases left between them. CDR3 size: 15 residues.